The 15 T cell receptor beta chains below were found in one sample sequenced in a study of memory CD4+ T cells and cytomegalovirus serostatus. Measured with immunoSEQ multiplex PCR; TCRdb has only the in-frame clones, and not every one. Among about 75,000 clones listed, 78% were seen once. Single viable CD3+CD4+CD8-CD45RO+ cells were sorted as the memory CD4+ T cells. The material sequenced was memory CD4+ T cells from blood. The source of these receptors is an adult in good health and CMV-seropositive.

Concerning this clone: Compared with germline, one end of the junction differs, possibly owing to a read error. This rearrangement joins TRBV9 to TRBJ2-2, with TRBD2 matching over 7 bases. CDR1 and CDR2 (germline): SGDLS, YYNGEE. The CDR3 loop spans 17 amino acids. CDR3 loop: CASSASGRGGNTGELFF. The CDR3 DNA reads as TGTGCCAGCAGCGCCAGCGGGCGGGGAGGGAACACCGGGGAACTGTTTTTT. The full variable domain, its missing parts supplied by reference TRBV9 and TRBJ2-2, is DSGVTQTPKHLITATGQRVTLRCSPRSGDLSVYWYQQSLDQGLQFLIQYYNGEERAKGNILERFSAQQFPDLHSELNLSSLELGDSALYFCASSASGRGGNTGELFFGEGSRLTVL.

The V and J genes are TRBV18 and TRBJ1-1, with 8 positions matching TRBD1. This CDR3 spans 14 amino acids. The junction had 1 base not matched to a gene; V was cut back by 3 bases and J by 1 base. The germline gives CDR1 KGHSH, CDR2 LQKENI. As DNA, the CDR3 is TGTGCCAGCTCACCGGACAGGGCGAACACTGAAGCTTTCTTT. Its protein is CASSPDRANTEAFF.

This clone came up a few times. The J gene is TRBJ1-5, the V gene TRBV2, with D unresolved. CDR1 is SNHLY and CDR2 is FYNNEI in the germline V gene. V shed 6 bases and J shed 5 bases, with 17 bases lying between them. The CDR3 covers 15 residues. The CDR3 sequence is CASSEGGPRDQPQHF. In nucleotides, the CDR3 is TGTGCCAGCAGCGAGGGAGGACCTAGGGATCAGCCCCAGCATTTT.

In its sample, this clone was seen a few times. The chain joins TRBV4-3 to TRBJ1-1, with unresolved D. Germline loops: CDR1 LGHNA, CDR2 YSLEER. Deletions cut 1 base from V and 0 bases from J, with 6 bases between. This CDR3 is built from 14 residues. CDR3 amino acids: CASSQGEMNTEAFF. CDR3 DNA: TGCGCCAGCAGCCAAGGCGAGATGAACACTGAAGCTTTCTTT.

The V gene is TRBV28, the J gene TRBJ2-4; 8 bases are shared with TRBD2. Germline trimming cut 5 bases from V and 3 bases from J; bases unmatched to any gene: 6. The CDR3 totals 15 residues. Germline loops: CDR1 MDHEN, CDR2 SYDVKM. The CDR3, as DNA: TGTGCCAGCAGTCGAGCGGGAGTCGGCAAAAACATTCAGTACTTC. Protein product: CASSRAGVGKNIQYF.

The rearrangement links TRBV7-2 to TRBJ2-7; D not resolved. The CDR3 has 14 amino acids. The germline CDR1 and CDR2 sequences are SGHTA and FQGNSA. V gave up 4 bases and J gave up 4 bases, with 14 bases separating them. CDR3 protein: CASSYGPYIYEQYV. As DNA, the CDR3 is TGTGCCAGCAGCTACGGGCCCTACATTTACGAGCAGTACGTC.

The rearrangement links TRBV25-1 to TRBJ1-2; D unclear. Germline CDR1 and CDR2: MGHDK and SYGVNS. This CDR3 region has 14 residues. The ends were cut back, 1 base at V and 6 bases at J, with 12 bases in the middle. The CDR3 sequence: CASSEFGELNGYTF. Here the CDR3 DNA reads TGTGCCAGCAGTGAATTTGGGGAACTTAATGGCTACACCTTC.

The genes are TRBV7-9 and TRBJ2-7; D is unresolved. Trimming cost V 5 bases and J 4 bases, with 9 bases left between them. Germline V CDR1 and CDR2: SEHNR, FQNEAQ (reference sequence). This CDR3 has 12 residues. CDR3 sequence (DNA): TGTGCCAGCAGCAACTCCGGATACGAGCAGTACTTC. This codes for CASSNSGYEQYF.

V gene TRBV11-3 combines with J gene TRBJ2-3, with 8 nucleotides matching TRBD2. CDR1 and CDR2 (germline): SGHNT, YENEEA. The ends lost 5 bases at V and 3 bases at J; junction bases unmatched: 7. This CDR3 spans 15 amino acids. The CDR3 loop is CASSDTGGETDTQYF. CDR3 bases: TGTGCCAGCAGCGATACCGGGGGGGAAACAGATACGCAGTATTTT.

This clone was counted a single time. The DNA for the CDR3 is TGTGCCAGCAGTGACGGGGGACAGGGGGAGTTAAGGGCTAACTATGGCTACACCTTC. This encodes CASSDGGQGELRANYGYTF. The chain uses TRBV6-4 and TRBJ1-2; TRBD1 aligns across 11 bases. From germline, CDR1 is MRHNA and CDR2 SNTAGT. This CDR3 is built from 19 residues. V was clipped by 2 bases and J by 0 bases; unmatched bases: 11.

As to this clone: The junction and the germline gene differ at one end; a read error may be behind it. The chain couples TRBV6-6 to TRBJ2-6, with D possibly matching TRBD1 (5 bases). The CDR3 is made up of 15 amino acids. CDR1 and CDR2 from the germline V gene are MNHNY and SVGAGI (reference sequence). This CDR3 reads CASISKGSGANVLAF. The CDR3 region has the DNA TGTGCCAGCATATCTAAAGGCTCTGGGGCCAACGTCCTGGCTTTC.

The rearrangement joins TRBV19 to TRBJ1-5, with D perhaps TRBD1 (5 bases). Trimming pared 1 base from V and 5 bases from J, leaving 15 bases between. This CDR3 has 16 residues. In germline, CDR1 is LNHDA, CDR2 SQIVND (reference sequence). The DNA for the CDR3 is TGTGCCAGTAGTATAGGGATCCGGGGACGTTATCAGCCCCAGCATTTT. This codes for CASSIGIRGRYQPQHF.

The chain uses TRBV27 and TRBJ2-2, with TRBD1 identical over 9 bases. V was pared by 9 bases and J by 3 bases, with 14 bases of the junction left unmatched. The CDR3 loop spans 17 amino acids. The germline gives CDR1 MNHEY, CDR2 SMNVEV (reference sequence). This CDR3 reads CARGGTTGGSYTGELFF. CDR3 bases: TGTGCCAGGGGGGGGACGACAGGGGGTTCATACACCGGGGAGCTGTTTTTT.

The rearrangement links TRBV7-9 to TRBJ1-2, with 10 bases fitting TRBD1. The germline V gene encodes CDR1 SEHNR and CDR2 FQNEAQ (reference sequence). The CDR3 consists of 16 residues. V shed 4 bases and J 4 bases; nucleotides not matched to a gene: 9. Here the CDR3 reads CASSSSDRGDRYGYTF. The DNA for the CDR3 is TGTGCCAGCAGCTCCTCGGACAGGGGGGATCGCTATGGCTACACCTTC.

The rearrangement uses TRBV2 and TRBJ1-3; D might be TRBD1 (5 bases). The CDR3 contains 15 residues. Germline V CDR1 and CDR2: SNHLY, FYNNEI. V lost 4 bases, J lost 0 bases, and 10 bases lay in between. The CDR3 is CASSGQTFSGNTIYF. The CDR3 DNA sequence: TGTGCCAGCAGTGGACAGACCTTCTCTGGAAACACCATATATTTT.